This TCR beta chain was retrieved from a study of esophageal squamous cell carcinoma under preoperative chemotherapy. Whole-study findings and limits: After treatment, tumor-infiltrating lymphocytes seemed to come partly from incoming peripheral T cells, not only local changes.

The CDR3 is made up of 14 amino acids. With 4 bases removed from V and 1 base from J, the gap between germline ends came to 9 bases. Germline V gene lookup returns CDR1 MRHNA and CDR2 SNTAGT. Each CDR3 protein is one row after TCRdb ran MiXCR on the PCR reads. The sample lists about 30,000 distinct CDR3 sequences, roughly 48% seen once, with roughly 12% in the top ten. The sample's time point: before preoperative PTX-NDP chemotherapy. Paclitaxel-nedaplatin chemotherapy was given to patients ahead of their surgery. This clonotype occurred a few times. Its specificity is unknown. Sampling took place from a patient given preoperative chemotherapy. This TCR was recovered from a human donor with esophageal squamous cell carcinoma. The donor label of this sample is uncertain. This chain uses TRBV6-4 with TRBJ2-3, with D possibly matching TRBD1 (6 bases). CDR3: CASSAAGGTDTQYF. The CDR3 DNA is TGTGCCAGCAGTGCGGCAGGGGGCACAGATACGCAGTATTTT.